This TCR beta chain was captured by sequencing in a study of T cell responses to AZD1222 COVID-19 vaccine. The study, taken as a whole, reports: The study reported that nearly half of spike-specific TCRs target unmutated variant regions.

In regard to this clone: Antigen specificity is unknown.

Assay used: immunoSEQ multiplex PCR; TCRdb lists only in-frame clones, some missing. The sample contains over 95,000 clones, about nine tenths of which appear only once. The sample consisted of peripheral blood, taken on day 0 of AZD1222 vaccination. The receptor's source is an adult in good health.

The CDR3 loop reads CASSIRQAHTEAFF. For the CDR3, the DNA is TGTGCCAGTAGTATCAGACAGGCTCACACTGAAGCTTTCTTT. The rearrangement links TRBV19 to TRBJ1-1; D possibly corresponds to TRBD1 (6 bases). CDR1 and CDR2 (germline): LNHDA, SQIVND (reference sequence). CDR3 size: 14 residues. V gave up 3 bases and J gave up 3 bases, with 11 bases separating them.